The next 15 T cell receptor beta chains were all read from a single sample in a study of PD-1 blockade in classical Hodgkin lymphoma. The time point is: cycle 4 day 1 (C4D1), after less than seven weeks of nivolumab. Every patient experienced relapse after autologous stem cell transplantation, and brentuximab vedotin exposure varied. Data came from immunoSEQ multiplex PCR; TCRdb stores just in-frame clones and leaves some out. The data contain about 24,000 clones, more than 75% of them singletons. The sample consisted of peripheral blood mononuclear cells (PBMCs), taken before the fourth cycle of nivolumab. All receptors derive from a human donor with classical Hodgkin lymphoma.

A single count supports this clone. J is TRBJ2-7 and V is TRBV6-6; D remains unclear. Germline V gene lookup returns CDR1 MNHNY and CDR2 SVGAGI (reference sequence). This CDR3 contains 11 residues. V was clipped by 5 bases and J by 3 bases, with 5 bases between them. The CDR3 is CASSPSYEQYF. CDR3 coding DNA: TGTGCCAGCAGTCCGAGCTACGAGCAGTACTTC.

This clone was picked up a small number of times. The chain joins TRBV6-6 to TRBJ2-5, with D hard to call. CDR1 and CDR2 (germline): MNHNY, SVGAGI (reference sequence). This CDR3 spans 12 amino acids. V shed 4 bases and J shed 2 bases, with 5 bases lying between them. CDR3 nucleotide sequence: TGTGCCAGCAGTTCCAGTCAAGAGACCCAGTACTTC. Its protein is CASSSSQETQYF.

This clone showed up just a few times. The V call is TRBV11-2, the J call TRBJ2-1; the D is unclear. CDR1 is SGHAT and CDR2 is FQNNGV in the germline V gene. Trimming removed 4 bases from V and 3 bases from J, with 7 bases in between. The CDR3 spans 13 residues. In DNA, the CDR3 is TGTGCCAGCAGCTCCGAAATCTACAATGAGCAGTTCTTC. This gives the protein CASSSEIYNEQFF.

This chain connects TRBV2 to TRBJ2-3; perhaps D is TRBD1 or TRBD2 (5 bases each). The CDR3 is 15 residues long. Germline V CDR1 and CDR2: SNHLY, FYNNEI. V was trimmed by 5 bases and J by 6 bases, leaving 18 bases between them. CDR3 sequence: CASSTDHRGVDTQYF. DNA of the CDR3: TGTGCCAGCAGTACGGACCACAGAGGGGTGGATACGCAGTATTTT.

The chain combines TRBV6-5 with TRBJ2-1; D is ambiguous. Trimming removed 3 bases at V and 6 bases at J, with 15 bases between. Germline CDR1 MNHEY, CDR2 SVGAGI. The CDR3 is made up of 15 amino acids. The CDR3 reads CASSYPGRPGNEQFF. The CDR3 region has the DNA TGTGCCAGCAGTTATCCCGGCAGGCCGGGCAATGAGCAGTTCTTC.

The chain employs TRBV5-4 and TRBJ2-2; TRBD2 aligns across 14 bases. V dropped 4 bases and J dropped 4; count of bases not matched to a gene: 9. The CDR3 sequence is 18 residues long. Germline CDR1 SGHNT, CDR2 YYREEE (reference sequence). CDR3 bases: TGTGCCAGCAGCCCGGCGGGGACTAGCGGGGGTGTCACCGGGGAGCTGTTTTTT. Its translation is CASSPAGTSGGVTGELFF.

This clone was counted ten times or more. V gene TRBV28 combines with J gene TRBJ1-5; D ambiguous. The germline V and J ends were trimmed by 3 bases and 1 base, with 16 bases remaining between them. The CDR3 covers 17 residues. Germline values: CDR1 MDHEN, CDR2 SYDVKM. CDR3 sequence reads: CASSFAGTLESNQPQHF. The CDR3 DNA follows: TGTGCCAGCAGTTTTGCGGGAACTTTGGAGAGCAATCAGCCCCAGCATTTT.

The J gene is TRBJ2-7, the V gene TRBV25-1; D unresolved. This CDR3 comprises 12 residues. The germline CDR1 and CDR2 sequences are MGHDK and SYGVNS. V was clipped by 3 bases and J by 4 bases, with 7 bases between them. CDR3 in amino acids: CASSDYLYEQYF. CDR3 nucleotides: TGTGCCAGCAGTGATTACTTATACGAGCAGTACTTC.

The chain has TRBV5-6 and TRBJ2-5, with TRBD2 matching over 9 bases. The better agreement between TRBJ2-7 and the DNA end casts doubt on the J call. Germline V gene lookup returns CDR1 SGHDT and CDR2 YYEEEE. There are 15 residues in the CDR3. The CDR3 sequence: CASSYGTSSSYEQYF. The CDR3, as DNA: TGTGCCAGCAGTTACGGGACTAGCAGTTCCTACGAGCAGTACTTC.

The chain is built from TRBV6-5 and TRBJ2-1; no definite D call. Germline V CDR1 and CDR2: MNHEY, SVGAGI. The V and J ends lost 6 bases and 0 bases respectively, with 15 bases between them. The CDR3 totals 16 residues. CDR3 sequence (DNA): TGTGCCAGCAGCTACGCCCTTCTCGGCTCCTACAATGAGCAGTTCTTC. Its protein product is CASSYALLGSYNEQFF.

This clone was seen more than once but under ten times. The CDR3 DNA is TGTGCCAGCAGTTACCATGGTAGCGGGGGCTCTGTTACGCAGTATTTT. The encoded protein is CASSYHGSGGSVTQYF. This chain connects TRBV6-6 to TRBJ2-3, with 9 bases that match TRBD2. This CDR3 contains 16 residues. Germline CDR1 and CDR2: MNHNY and SVGAGI (reference sequence). The V gene end was trimmed by 2 bases and the J gene end by 8 bases; junction bases not matched to a gene: 11.

The DNA of the CDR3 is TGTGCCAGTAGTATAGTGGCTAGCGACTCCTACGAGCAGTACTTC. It yields the protein CASSIVASDSYEQYF. The chain combines TRBV19 with TRBJ2-7, with D maybe TRBD2 (6 bases). The CDR3 is 15 amino acids. Deletions cut 1 base from V and 0 bases from J, with 10 bases between. CDR1 and CDR2 from the germline V gene are LNHDA and SQIVND (reference sequence).

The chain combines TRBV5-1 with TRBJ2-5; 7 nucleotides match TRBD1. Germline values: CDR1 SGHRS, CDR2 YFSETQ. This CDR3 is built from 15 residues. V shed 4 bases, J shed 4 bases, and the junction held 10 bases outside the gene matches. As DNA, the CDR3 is TGCGCCAGCAGCAGAACCGGGACAGAATTAGAGACCCAGTACTTC. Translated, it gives CASSRTGTELETQYF. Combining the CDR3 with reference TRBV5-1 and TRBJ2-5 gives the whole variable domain KAGVTQTPRYLIKTRGQQVTLSCSPISGHRSVSWYQQTPGQGLQFLFEYFSETQRNKGNFPGRFSGRQFSNSRSEMNVSTLELGDSALYLCASSRTGTELETQYFGPGTRLLVL.

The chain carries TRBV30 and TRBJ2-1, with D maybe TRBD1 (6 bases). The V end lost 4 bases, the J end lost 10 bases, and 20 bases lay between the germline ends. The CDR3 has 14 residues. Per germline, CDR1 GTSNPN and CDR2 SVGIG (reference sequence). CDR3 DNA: TGTGCCTGGAATAGGGACACCGTCCTGCTAGAGCAGTTCTTC. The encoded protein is CAWNRDTVLLEQFF.

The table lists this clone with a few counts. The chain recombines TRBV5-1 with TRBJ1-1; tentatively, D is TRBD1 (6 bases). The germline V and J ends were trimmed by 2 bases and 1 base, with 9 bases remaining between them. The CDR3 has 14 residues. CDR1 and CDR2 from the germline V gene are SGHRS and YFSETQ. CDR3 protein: CASSFGQKNTEAFF. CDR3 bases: TGCGCCAGCAGCTTCGGACAGAAGAACACTGAAGCTTTCTTT.